The entry below describes one T cell receptor (beta chain). The sample is drawn from a study of blood T cell repertoires in COVID-19. Background on the study: Both acute and convalescent COVID-19 samples were obtained from the United States, Italy and Spain. The cDNA or gDNA used as material had been derived from T cells, B-cell-depleted T cells, or PBMCs.

Original data processing: It was from reference gene primer amplification that nucleated cell counts were estimated. Clones were sequenced by immunoSEQ multiplex PCR, and TCRdb holds only the in-frame ones, with some missing. The DNA was the basis for D and trimming; V, J and clone size are from that table. Of more than 300,000 clones listed, around 87% are singletons. While infection was still active, Seattle patients were enrolled and then followed longitudinally. CDR1 LGHNA and CDR2 YNFKEQ come from the germline V gene. The CDR3 totals 14 residues. V was shortened by 0 bases and J by 1 base, with 6 bases between the two germline ends.

This clonotype originated in a woman younger than 45 with COVID-19, enrolled during active disease. Source material: peripheral blood. The gene calls are TRBV4-2 and TRBJ1-1; D uncertain. The CDR3 coding sequence is TGTGCCAGCAGCCAAGATAGTCCGAACACTGAAGCTTTCTTT. Translating it yields CASSQDSPNTEAFF.